The source of this T cell receptor beta chain is a study of patients and donors after allogeneic stem cell transplantation (TCRdb year 2020). The sample holds many counts of this clonotype. What this receptor recognizes is not known. No quality values exist for individual bases; no much larger clone is one base distant. Library generation was performed with RT-PCR. The sample was run on a NextSeq 550. Through fastp at Q25 and MiXCR, TCRdb rebuilt clones from the public reads, retaining in-frame beta chains. Entries are consolidated by CDR3 protein sequence, retaining the most common genes and DNA. This sample lists over 2,500 distinct CDR3 sequences; roughly 4.2% were detected once. The ten largest clones add up to 35% to 40% of the sample. The sequence derives from a human donor who was either an allogeneic HSCT recipient or a stem cell or donor lymphocyte infusion donor (not recorded which). It is not recorded whose cells these are; they may come from a transplant donor. The sample comprised blood, either unsorted or a sorted T cell fraction (not recorded which).

The CDR3 protein sequence reads: CAISDADRGLYEQYF. The DNA sequence reads TGTGCCATCAGTGACGCGGACCGAGGTCTCTACGAGCAGTACTTC. The rearranged segments are TRBV10-3 and TRBJ2-7; no confident D gene assignment can be made. V loses 3 bases, J loses 3 bases, and the germline ends lie 15 bases apart. The CDR3 runs 15 residues from the cysteine to the phenylalanine. The sequence is cut down to CDR3 DNA, 45 bases in frame from base 1. Looking up the germline V gene yields CDR1 ENHRY and CDR2 SYGVKD.